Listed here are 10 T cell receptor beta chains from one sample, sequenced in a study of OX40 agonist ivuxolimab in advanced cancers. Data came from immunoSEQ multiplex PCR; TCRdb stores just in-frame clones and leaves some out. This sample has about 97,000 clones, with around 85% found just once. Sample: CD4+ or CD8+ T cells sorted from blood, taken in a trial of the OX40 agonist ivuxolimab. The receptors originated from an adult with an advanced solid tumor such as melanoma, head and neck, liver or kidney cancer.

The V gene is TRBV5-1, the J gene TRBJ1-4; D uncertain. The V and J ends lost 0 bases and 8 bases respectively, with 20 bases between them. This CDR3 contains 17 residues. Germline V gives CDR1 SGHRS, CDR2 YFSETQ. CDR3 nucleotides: TGCGCCAGCAGCTTGGGAATTTCACGGTTTAACTGGGAAAAACTGTTTTTT. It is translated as CASSLGISRFNWEKLFF.

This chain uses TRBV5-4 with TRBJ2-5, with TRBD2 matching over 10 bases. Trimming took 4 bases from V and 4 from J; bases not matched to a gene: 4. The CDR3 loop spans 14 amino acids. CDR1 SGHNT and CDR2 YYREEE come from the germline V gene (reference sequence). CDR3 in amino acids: CASSLAGVGETQYF. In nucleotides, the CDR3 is TGTGCCAGCAGCCTAGCGGGGGTAGGAGAGACCCAGTACTTC.

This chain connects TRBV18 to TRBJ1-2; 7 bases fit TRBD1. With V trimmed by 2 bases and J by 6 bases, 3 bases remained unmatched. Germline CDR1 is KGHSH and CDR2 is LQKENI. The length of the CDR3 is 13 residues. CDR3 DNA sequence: TGTGCCAGCTCACCAGTCCAGGGGGATGGCTACACCTTC. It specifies CASSPVQGDGYTF.

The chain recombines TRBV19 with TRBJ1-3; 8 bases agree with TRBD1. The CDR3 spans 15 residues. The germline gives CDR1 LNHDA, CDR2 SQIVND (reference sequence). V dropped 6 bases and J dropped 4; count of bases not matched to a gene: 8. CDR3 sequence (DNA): TGTGCCAGTAGCCAGGGGGCGAATACAGGAAACACCATATATTTT. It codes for CASSQGANTGNTIYF.

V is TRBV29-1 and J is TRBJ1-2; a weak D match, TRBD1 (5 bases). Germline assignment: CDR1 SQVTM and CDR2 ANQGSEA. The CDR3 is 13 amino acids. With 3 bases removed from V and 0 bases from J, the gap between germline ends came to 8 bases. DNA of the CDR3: TGCAGCGTTGACCGGGACTCTAACTATGGCTACACCTTC. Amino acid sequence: CSVDRDSNYGYTF.

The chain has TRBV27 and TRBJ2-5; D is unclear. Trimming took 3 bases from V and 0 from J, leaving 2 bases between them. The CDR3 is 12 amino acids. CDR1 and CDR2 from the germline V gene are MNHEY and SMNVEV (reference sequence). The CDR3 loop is CASSLDQETQYF. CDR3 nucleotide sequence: TGTGCCAGCAGTTTGGACCAAGAGACCCAGTACTTC.

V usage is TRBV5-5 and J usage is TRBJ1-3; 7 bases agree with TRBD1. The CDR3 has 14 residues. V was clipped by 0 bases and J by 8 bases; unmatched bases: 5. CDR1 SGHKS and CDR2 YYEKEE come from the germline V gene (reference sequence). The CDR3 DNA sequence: TGTGCCAGCAGCTTGGAGAGACAGGGAGACACCATATATTTT. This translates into CASSLERQGDTIYF.

CDR3 sequence: CASSSRLDTQYF. The CDR3 DNA reads TGTGCCAGCAGCTCTCGACTAGACACGCAGTATTTT. The chain recombines TRBV7-9 with TRBJ2-3, with D possibly TRBD2 on 6 matching bases. The CDR3 is 12 amino acids. V lost 4 bases, J lost 9 bases, and 11 bases lay in between. Germline values: CDR1 SEHNR, CDR2 FQNEAQ (reference sequence).

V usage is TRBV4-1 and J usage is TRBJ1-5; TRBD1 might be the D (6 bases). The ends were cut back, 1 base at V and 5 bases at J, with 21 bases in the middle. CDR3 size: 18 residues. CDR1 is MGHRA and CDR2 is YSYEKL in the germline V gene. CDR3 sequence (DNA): TGCGCCAGCAGCCAAGCCCCAGGGGTCCCAGGATTCGATCAGCCCCAGCATTTT. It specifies CASSQAPGVPGFDQPQHF.

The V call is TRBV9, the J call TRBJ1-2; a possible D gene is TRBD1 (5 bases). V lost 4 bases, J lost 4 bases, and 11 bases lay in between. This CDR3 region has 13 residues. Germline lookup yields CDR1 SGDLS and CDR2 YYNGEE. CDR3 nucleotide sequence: TGTGCCAGCAGCCCGAAGGGGACCTATGGCTACACCTTC. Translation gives CASSPKGTYGYTF.